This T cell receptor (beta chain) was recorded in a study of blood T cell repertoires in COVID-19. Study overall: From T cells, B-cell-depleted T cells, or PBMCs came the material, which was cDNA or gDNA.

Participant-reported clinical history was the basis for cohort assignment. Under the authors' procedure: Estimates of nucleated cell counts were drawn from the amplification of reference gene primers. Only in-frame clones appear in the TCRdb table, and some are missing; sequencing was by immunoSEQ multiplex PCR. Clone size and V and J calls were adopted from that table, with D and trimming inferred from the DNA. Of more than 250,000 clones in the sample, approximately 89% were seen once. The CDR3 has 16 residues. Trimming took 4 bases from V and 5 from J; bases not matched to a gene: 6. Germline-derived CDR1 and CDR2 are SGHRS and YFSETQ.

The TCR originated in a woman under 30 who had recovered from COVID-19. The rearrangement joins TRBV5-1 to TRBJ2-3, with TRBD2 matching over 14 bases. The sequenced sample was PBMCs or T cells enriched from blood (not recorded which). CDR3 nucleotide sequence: TGCGCCAGCAGCGTGGGACTAGCGGGAGTGGGAGATACGCAGTATTTT. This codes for CASSVGLAGVGDTQYF. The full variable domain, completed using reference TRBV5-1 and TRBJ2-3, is KAGVTQTPRYLIKTRGQQVTLSCSPISGHRSVSWYQQTPGQGLQFLFEYFSETQRNKGNFPGRFSGRQFSNSRSEMNVSTLELGDSALYLCASSVGLAGVGDTQYFGPGTRLTVL.